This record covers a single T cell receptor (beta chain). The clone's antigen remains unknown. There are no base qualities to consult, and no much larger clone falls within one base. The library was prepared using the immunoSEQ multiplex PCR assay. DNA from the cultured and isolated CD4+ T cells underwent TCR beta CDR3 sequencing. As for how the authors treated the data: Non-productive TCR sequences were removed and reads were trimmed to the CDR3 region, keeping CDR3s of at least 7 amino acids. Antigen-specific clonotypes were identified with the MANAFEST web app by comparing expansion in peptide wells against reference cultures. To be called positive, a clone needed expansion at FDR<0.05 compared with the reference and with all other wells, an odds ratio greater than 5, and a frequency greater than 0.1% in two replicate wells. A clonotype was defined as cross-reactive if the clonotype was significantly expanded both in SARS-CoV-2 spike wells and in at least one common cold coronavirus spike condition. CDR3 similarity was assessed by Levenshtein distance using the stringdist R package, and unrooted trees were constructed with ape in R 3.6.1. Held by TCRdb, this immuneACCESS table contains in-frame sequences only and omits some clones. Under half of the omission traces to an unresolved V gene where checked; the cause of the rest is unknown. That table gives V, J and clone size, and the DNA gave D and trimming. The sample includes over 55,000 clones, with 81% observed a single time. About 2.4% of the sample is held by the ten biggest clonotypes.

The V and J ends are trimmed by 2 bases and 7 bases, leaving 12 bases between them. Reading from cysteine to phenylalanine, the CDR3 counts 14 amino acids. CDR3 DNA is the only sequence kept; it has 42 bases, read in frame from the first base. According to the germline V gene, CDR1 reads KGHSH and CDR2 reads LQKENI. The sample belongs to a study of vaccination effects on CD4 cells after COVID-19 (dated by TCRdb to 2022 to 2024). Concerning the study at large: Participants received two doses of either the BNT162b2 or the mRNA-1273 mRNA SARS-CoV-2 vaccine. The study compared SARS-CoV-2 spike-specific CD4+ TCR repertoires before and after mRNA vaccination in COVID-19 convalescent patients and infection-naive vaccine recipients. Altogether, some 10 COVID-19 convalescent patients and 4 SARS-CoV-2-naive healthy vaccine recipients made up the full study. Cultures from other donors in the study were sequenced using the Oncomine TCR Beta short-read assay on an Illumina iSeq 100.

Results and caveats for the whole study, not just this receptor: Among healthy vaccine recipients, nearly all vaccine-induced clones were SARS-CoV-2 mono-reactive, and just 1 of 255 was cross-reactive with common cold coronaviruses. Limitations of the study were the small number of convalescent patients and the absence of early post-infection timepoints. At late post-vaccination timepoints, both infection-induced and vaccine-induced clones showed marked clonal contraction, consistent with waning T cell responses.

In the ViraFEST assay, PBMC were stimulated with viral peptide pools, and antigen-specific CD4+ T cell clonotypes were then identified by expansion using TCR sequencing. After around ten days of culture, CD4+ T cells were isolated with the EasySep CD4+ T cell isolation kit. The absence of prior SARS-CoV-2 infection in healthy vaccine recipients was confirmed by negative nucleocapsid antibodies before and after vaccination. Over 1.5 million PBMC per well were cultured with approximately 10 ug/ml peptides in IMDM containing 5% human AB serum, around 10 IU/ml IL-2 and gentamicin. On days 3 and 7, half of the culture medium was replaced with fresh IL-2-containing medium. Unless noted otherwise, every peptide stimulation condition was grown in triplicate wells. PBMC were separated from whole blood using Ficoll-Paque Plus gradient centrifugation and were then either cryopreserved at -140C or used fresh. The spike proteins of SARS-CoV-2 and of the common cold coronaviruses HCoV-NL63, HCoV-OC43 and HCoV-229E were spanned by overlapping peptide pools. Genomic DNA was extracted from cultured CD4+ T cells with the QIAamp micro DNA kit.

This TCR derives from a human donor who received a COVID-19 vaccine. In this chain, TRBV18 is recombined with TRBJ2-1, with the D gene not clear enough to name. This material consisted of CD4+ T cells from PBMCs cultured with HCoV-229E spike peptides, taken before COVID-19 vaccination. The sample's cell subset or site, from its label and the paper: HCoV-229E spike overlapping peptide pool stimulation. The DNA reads TGTGCCAGCTCACCAGTTGGGGAAGGTAATGAGCAGTTCTTC. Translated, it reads CASSPVGEGNEQFF.